This T cell receptor beta chain was recorded in a study of blood T cell repertoires in COVID-19. For the study at large: Italy, Spain and the United States were the sources of the convalescent and acute COVID-19 samples. PBMCs, B-cell-depleted T cells, or T cells provided the cDNA or gDNA that made up the material.

V was cut by 6 bases and J by 5 bases, with 16 bases left in between. In germline, CDR1 is KGHSH, CDR2 LQKENI. CDR3 length equals 14 residues. Original handling: Reference gene primer amplification yielded estimated nucleated cell counts. Measured with immunoSEQ multiplex PCR; TCRdb has only the in-frame clones, and not every one. That table supplies the V and J calls and clone size; D and trimming were determined from the DNA. The profile shows some 160,000 clones, about 85% of them singletons. The receptor comes from a woman of 80 years or more with COVID-19, enrolled during active disease. Sequences were obtained from peripheral blood. The chain has TRBV18 and TRBJ1-1; maybe TRBD1 (6 bases). Written as DNA, the CDR3 is TGTGCCAGCTCCCCAAGCGGGGGCGGGACTGAAGCTTTCTTT. Translation gives CASSPSGGGTEAFF.